A single T cell receptor beta chain is shown here with its context. V lost 6 bases and J lost 2, with 11 bases in between. This CDR3 has 14 residues. CDR1 and CDR2 (germline): MNHEY, SVGAGI. The source of the sample is a study of T cells in Graves' hyperthyroidism and ophthalmopathy. Amplification targeted TCR beta CDR3 regions from RNA transcripts. The TCR CDR3 was amplified in a first-round RT-PCR using the HTBI primer set. TCRdb passed the multiplex PCR reads through MiXCR, listing each CDR3 protein once. The profile shows over 700,000 distinct CDR3 sequences, around 38% of them singletons. Sequencing was carried out using blood. The chain carries TRBV6-5 and TRBJ1-3, with TRBD1 as a possible D gene (5 bases). This TCR derives from a man between 18 and 29 years old with Graves' hyperthyroidism. This chain's CDR3 is CASRTKGTGNTIYF. Here the CDR3 DNA reads TGTGCCAGCAGGACCAAGGGGACTGGAAACACCATATATTTT.